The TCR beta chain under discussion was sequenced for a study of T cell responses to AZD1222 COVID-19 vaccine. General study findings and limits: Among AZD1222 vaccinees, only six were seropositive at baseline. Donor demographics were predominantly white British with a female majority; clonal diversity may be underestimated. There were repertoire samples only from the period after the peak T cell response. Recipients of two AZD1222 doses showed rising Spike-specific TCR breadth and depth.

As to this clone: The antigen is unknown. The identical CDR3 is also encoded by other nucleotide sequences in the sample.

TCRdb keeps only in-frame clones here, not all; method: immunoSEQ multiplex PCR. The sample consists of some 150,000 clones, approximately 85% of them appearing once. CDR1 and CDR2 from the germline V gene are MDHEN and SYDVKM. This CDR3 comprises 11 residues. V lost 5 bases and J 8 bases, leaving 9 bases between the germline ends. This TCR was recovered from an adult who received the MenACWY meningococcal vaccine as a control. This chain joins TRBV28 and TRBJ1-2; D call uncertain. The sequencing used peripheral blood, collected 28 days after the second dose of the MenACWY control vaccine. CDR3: CASSTSRGYTF. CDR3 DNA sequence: TGTGCCAGCAGTACCTCACGGGGCTACACCTTC.